The clone carrying this T cell receptor (beta chain) has a count of ten or more. Its specificity is not known. Within a library made for alpha chains, this beta chain is off target, and its count is uninformative. The data derive from a study of spatial heterogeneity in lung cancer. Study details: Sequencing consistently turned up more beta-chain sequences than alpha-chain sequences. Correlation of TCR transcript counts in tumor regions with a T cell module score from matched bulk RNA-seq was strong.

Time point noted: sample taken at primary tumor resection. 72 TRACERx patients with early, untreated non-small cell lung cancer donated samples. TCRdb re-derived calls from the 5' RACE reads in MiXCR, one entry per CDR3 protein. Altogether 4,500 to 7,000 distinct CDR3 sequences are present, around 4.9% being singletons, with the ten largest covering 23%. Study-wide results and caveats: Counts that tracked tumor mutation counts were those of expanded intratumoral alpha and beta TCRs.

Germline lookup yields CDR1 SGHRS and CDR2 YFSETQ. The CDR3 is made up of 11 amino acids. V lost 5 bases and J 3 bases, leaving 5 bases between the germline ends. This chain joins TRBV5-1 and TRBJ1-1, with D hard to call. The source is a male donor with early-stage non-small cell lung cancer. The input for sequencing was lung tumor tissue, taken at surgery. CDR3 in amino acids: CASREDTEAFF. CDR3 nucleotides: TGCGCCAGCAGGGAGGACACTGAAGCTTTCTTT.